Detailed here is one T cell receptor beta chain. This same CDR3 is encoded by further DNA sequences in the sample. The table came from immunoSEQ multiplex PCR; TCRdb's copy has only in-frame clones and leaves some out. The table includes around 2,000,000 clones, about 94% detected once. With 5 bases removed from V and 1 base from J, the gap between germline ends came to 12 bases. The germline CDR1 and CDR2 sequences are MNHEY and SMNVEV (reference sequence). The CDR3 totals 16 residues. This sample is drawn from a study of shared clonotypes between healthy human individuals. Naive CD8 populations comprised CD45RO-negative cells positively selected for CCR7, excluding terminally differentiated effector memory CD45RA+ cells.

The receptor was derived from a man younger than 35 in good health. What was sequenced was naive CD8+ T cells sorted from blood. The chain couples TRBV27 to TRBJ2-6; weak D call: TRBD1 (5 bases). CDR3 region: CASSQGPGSGANVLTF. The CDR3 DNA sequence: TGTGCCAGCAGTCAGGGTCCCGGTTCTGGGGCCAACGTCCTGACTTTC.